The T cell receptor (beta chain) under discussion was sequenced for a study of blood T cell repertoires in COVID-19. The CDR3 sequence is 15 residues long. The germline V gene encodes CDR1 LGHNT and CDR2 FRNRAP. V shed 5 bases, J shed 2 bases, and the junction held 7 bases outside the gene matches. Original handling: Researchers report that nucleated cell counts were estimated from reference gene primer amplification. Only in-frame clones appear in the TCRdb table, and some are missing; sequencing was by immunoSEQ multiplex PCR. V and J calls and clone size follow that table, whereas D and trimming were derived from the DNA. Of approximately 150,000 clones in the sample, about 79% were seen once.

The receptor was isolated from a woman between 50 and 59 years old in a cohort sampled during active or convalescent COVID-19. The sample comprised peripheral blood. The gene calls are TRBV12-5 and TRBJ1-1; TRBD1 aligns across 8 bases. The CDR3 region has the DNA TGTGCTAGTGGTAAGGGACAGGCCTTCAACACTGAAGCTTTCTTT. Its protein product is CASGKGQAFNTEAFF.